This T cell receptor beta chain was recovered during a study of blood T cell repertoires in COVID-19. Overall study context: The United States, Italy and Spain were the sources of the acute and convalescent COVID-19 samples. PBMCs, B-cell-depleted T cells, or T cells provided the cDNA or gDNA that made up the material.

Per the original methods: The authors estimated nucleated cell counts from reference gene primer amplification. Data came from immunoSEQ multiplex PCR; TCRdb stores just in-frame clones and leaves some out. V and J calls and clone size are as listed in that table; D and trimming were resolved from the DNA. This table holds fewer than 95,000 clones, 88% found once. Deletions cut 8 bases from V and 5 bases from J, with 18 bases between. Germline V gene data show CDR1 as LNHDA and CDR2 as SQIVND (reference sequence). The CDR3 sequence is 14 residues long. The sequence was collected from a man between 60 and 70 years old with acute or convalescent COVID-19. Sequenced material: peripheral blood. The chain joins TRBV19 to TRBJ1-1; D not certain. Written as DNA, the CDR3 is TGTGCCAGTCGATTCTCGGGGAGTAGGACTGAAGCTTTCTTT. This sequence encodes CASRFSGSRTEAFF.